This T cell receptor (beta chain) was obtained from a study of shared clonotypes between healthy human individuals. Study-level points and caveats: What naive subsets generally showed was a larger estimated richness than memory subsets showed.

Comment on this clone: Its specificity is unknown.

Sequenced by immunoSEQ multiplex PCR; TCRdb stores in-frame clones only, minus some. The repertoire holds more than 2 million clones, with 85% to 95% as singletons. Germline values: CDR1 MNHEY, CDR2 SVGAGI. V was clipped by 2 bases and J by 5 bases, with 10 bases between them. CDR3 length: 13 amino acids. Only CD45RO-negative cells positively selected for CCR7 counted as naive CD8 cells, so terminally differentiated effector memory CD45RA+ cells were excluded. Those who donated, Caucasian adults without exception, all lived in Nashville, Tennessee. This clonotype was sampled from a man in his late teens or twenties in good health. Some clones in this sample may be carry-over from other donors' samples. The sample was naive CD8+ T cells from PBMCs. V and J are TRBV6-5 and TRBJ2-7; D is perhaps TRBD2 (5 bases). CDR3 sequence reads: CASSYRWGDEQYF. As DNA, the CDR3 is TGTGCCAGCAGTTACCGTTGGGGAGACGAGCAGTACTTC.